This TCR beta chain originates from a study of blood T cell repertoires in COVID-19. Study information: Samples taken during acute and convalescent COVID-19 were collected in the United States, Italy and Spain. PBMCs, B-cell-depleted T cells, or T cells were the source of the cDNA or gDNA that made up the material.

Source study methods: Estimation of nucleated cell counts relied on the amplification of reference gene primers. Libraries were prepared by immunoSEQ multiplex PCR; TCRdb keeps only in-frame clonotypes and omits some of them. D and trimming come from the DNA, and the V and J calls and clone size come from that table. The sample lists approximately 74,000 clones, 65% to 85% seen once, with about 2.5% in the top ten. The germline V and J ends were trimmed by 0 bases and 3 bases, with 8 bases remaining between them. CDR1 is SGHNT and CDR2 is YYREEE in the germline V gene (reference sequence). The CDR3 totals 14 residues. With respect to this clone: Other nucleotide sequences in the sample specify the same CDR3.

V gene TRBV5-4 combines with J gene TRBJ2-3; TRBD1 is a possible D gene (5 bases). This receptor was taken from a man older than 75 with active or convalescent COVID-19. The sample consisted of peripheral blood. The CDR3 is CASSLDPGTDTQYF. The CDR3 coding sequence is TGTGCCAGCAGCTTGGACCCAGGGACAGATACGCAGTATTTT.